What follows is one T cell receptor beta chain and its context. The antigen it binds to is not known. Per-nucleotide qualities are absent, and no much larger clonotype sits a single base away. The data were taken from a study of blood T cell repertoires in COVID-19 (dated by TCRdb to 2020 to 2022). With regard to the full study: The collaborator samples originated in the United States, Italy and Spain and spanned the acute and convalescent phases of COVID-19. The samples were drawn from two sources: the first 160 participants of the ongoing ImmuneRACE study, and fewer than 1,500 subjects contributed by 6 global collaborators. Where available, HLA class I and class II types were taken from metadata supplied by the sample provider and were not determined by assay-based typing. Subjects who had been exposed to COVID-19, were actively infected with it, or had recovered from it provided the deeply sampled blood TCRbeta repertoires that made up the dataset. The repertoires were released in a freely available public database intended as a resource for research on the immune response to SARS-CoV-2. The material from the prospective study consisted of cDNA or gDNA derived from T cells, B-cell-depleted T cells, or PBMCs. A de-identified subject ID, COVID-19 status, age in years and sex were almost always included in the sample metadata. Results the study describes overall, beyond this receptor: The amount of clinical and demographic metadata varied by source and participant and was provided uncurated.

Measured from the cysteine to the phenylalanine, the CDR3 is 15 residues long. The sequence is cut down to CDR3 DNA, 45 bases in frame from base 1. CDR1 and CDR2, per the germline V gene, are SGHTA and FQGNSA. V has 1 base trimmed and J has 4 bases trimmed; junction bases matching no gene number 1. Enrolling through a virtual design, the prospective study's participants ranged in age from roughly 18 to 90 years and lived across 24 United States geographic areas. In the prospective study, cohorts were assigned on the basis of participant-reported clinical history obtained from a screening survey and a study questionnaire. In the prospective study, mobile phlebotomists collected whole blood, serum and a nasopharyngeal or oropharyngeal swab from each participant. Prospective study participants could optionally give additional blood draws and questionnaires over an approximately 2-month period. Before DNA extraction, prospective study blood samples were shipped either frozen or at room temperature.

TCRbeta CDR3 regions were amplified from genomic DNA by means of the immunoSEQ Assay, a bias-controlled multiplex PCR. In the authors' own workflow: The number of nucleated cells in each sample was estimated from the amplification of reference gene primers within the assay. Sequence reads were collapsed and filtered to measure the absolute abundance of every unique TCRbeta CDR3 rearrangement. Productive Simpson clonality was computed per sample as the square root of Simpson's diversity index over productive rearrangements. TCRdb limited this immuneACCESS table to in-frame rearrangements with V and J called. A share of clones is missing; checked studies link under half to unresolved V genes, and the rest is unexplained. V, J and clone size derive from that table, while D and trimming were established from the DNA sequence. This sample is represented by a few hundred thousand clones; around 80% of them were singletons. The ten biggest clones cover 4.3% of the sample.

The sample comprised PBMCs or T cells enriched from blood (not recorded which). The receptor chain draws on TRBV7-2 and TRBJ1-5; TRBD1 agrees with 10 junctional bases. This TCR was sampled from a man aged 30-40 years with acute COVID-19. The CDR3 protein: CASSLVDRGNQPQHF. In nucleotides, the sequence is TGTGCCAGCAGCTTAGTGGACAGGGGGAATCAGCCCCAGCATTTT.